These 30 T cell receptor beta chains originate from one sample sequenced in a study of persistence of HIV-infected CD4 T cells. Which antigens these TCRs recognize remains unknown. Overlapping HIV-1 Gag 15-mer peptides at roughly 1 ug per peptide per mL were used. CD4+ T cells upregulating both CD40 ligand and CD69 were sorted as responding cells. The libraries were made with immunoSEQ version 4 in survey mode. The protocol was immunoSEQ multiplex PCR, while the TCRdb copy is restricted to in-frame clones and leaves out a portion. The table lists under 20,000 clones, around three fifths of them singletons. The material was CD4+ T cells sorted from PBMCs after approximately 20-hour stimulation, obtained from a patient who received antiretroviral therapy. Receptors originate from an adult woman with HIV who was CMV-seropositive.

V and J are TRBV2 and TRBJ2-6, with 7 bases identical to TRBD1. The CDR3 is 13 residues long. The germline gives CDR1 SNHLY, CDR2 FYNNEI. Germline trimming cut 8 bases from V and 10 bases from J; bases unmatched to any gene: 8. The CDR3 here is CASRKETGNVLTF. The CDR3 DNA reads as TGTGCCAGCCGTAAAGAGACAGGGAACGTCCTGACTTTC.

The CDR3 loop is CASSLGLNEQFF. The CDR3 nucleotides are TGTGCCAGCAGCTTGGGGCTCAATGAGCAGTTCTTC. The chain carries TRBV5-4 and TRBJ2-1; D ambiguous. The CDR3 consists of 12 residues. Germline CDR1 and CDR2: SGHNT and YYREEE (reference sequence). V shed 0 bases and J shed 6 bases, with 4 bases lying between them.

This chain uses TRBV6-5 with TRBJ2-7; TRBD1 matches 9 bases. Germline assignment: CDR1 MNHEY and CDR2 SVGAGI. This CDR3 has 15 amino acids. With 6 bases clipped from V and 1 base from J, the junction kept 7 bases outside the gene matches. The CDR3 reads CASSSQGARSYEQYF. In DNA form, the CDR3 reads TGTGCCAGCAGCTCACAGGGGGCGCGATCCTACGAGCAGTACTTC.

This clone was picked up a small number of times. CDR3 protein: CSVEEGTANTEAFF. CDR3 coding DNA: TGCAGCGTTGAAGAAGGCACAGCGAACACTGAAGCTTTCTTT. V usage is TRBV29-1 and J usage is TRBJ1-1; D unclear. The CDR3 covers 14 residues. Trimming shortened V by 0 bases and J by 1 base, and 9 bases separated the two germline ends. Germline V gene sequence: CDR1 SQVTM, CDR2 ANQGSEA.

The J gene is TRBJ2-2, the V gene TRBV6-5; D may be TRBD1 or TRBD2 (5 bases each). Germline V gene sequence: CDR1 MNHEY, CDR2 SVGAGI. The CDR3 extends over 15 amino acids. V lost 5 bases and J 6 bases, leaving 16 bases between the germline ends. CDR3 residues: CASSPQWDRAGELFF. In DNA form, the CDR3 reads TGTGCCAGCAGTCCCCAATGGGACCGAGCCGGGGAGCTGTTTTTT.

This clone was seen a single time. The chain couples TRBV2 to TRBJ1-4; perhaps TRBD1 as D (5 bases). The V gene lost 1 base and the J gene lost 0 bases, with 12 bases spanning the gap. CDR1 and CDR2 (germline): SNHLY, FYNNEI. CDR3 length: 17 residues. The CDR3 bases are TGTGCCAGCAGTGAAGACGGGACCTACTCAACTAATGAAAAACTGTTTTTT. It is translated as CASSEDGTYSTNEKLFF.

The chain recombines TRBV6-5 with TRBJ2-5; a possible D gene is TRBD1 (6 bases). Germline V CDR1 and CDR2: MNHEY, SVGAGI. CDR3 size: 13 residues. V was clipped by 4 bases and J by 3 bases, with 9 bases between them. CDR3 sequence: CASSSGGEETQYF. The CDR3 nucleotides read TGTGCCAGCAGTTCTGGGGGCGAAGAGACCCAGTACTTC.

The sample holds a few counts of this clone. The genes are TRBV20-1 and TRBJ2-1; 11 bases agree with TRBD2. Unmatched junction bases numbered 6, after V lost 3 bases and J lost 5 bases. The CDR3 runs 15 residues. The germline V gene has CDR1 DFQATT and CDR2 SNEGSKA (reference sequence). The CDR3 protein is CSASTSGGLHNEQFF. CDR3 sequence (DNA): TGCAGTGCTAGTACTAGCGGGGGTCTCCACAATGAGCAGTTCTTC.

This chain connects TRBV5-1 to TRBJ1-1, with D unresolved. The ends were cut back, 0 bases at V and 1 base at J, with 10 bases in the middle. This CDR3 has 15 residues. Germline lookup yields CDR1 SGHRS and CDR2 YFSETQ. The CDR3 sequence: CASSLDPRKNTEAFF. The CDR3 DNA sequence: TGCGCCAGCAGCTTGGATCCCAGAAAGAACACTGAAGCTTTCTTT.

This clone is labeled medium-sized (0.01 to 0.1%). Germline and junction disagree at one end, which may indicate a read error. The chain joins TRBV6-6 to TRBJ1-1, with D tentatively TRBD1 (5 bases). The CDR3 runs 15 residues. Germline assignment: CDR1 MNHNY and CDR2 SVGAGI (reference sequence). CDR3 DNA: TGTGCCAGCAATTACCCCGGGGGGGGAAACACTGAAGCTTTCTTT. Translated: CASNYPGGGNTEAFF.

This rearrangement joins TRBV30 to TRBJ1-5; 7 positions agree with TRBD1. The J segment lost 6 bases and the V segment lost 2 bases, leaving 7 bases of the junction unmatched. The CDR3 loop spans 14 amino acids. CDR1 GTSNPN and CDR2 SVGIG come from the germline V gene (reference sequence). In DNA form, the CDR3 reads TGTGCCTGGAGTAGACAGGGTGGAGGTCAGCCCCAGCATTTT. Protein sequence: CAWSRQGGGQPQHF. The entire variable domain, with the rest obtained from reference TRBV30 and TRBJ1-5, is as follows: SQTIHQWPATLVQPVGSPLSLECTVEGTSNPNLYWYRQAAGRGLQLLFYSVGIGQISSEVPQNLSASRPQDRQFILSSKKLLLSDSGFYLCAWSRQGGGQPQHFGDGTRLSIL.

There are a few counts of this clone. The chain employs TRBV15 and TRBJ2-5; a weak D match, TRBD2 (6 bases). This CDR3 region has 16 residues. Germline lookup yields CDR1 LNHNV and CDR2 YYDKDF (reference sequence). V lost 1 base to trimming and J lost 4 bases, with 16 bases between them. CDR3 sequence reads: CATSRALGLKVETQYF. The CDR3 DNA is TGTGCCACCAGCAGAGCTTTGGGACTGAAGGTAGAGACCCAGTACTTC.

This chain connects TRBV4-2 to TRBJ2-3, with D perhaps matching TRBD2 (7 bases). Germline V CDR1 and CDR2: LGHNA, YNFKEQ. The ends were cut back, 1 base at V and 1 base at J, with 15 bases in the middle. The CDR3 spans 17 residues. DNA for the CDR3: TGTGCCAGCAGCCAAGGAGGGGGGGCCGGTGGCACAGATACGCAGTATTTT. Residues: CASSQGGGAGGTDTQYF.

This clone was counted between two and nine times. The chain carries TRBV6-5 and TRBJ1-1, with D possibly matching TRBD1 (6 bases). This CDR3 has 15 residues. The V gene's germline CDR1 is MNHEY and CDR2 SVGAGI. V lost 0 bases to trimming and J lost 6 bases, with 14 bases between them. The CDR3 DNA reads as TGTGCCAGCAGTTACTCCGACAGGATAGGGCCTGAAGCTTTCTTT. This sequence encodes CASSYSDRIGPEAFF.

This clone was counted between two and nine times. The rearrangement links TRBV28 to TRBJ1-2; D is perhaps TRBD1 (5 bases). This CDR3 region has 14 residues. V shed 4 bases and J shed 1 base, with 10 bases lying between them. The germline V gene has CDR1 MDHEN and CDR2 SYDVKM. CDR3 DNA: TGTGCCAGCAGTTCACAGGACCTTAACTATGGCTACACCTTC. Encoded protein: CASSSQDLNYGYTF.

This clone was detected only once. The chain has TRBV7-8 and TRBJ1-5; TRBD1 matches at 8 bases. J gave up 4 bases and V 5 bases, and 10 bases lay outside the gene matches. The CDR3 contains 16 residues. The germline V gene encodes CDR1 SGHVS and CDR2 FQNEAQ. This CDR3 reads CASSGREQGGNQPQHF. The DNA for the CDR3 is TGTGCCAGCAGCGGACGGGAACAGGGGGGAAATCAGCCCCAGCATTTT.

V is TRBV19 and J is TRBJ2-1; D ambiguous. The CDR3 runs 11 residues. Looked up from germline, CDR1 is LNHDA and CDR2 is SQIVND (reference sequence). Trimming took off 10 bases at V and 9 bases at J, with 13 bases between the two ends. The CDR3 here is CATAQNAEQFF. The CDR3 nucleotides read TGTGCCACCGCCCAGAATGCTGAGCAGTTCTTC. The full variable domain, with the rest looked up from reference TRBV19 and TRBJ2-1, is DGGITQSPKYLFRKEGQNVTLSCEQNLNHDAMYWYRQDPGQGLRLIYYSQIVNDFQKGDIAEGYSVSREKKESFPLTVTSAQKNPTAFYLCATAQNAEQFFGPGTRLTVL.

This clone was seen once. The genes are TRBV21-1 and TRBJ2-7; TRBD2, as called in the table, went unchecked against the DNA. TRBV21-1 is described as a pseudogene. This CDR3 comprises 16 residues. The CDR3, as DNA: TGTGCCAGCAGCAAAGCCATTAACTTAATATGCTACGAGCAGTACTTC. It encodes CASSKAINLICYEQYF.

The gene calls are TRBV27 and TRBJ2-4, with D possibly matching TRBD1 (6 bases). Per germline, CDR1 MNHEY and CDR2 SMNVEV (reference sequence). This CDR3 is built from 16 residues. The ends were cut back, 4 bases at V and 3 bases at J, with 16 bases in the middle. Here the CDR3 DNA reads TGTGCCAGCAGTTCCCCGACACCGGGACACAAAAACATTCAGTACTTC. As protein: CASSSPTPGHKNIQYF.

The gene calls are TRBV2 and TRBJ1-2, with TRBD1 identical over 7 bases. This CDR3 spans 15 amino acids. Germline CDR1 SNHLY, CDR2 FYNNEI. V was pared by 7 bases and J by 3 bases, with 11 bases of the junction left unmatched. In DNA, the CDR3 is TGTGCCAGCATCGGGGGGACCGGGACAGACTATGGCTACACCTTC. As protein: CASIGGTGTDYGYTF.

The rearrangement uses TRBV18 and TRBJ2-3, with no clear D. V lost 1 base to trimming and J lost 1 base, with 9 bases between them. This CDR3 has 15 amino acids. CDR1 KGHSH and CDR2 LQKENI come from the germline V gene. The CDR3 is CASSPLRSGTDTQYF. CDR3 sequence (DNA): TGTGCCAGCTCACCACTAAGGAGCGGCACAGATACGCAGTATTTT.

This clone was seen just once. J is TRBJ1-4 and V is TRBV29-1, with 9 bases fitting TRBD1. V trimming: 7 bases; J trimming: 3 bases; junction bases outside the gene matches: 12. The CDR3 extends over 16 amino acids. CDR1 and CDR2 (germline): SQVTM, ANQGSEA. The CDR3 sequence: CSAWTGTGSPNEKLFF. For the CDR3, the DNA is TGCAGCGCTTGGACCGGGACAGGGAGTCCTAATGAAAAACTGTTTTTT.

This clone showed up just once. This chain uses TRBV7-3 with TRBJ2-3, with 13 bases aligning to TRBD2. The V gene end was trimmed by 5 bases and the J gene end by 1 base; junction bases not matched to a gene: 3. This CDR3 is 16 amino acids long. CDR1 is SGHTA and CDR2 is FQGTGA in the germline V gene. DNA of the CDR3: TGTGCCAGCAGCACAGGACTAGCGGGGGGCACAGATACGCAGTATTTT. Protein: CASSTGLAGGTDTQYF.

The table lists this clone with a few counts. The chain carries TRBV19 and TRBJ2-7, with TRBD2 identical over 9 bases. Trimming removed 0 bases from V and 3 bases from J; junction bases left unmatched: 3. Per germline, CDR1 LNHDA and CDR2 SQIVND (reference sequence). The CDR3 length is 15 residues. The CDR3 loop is CASSIEASGVYEQYF. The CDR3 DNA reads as TGTGCCAGTAGTATAGAGGCTAGCGGGGTCTACGAGCAGTACTTC.

CDR3 sequence (DNA): TGTGCCAGCAGCCCGCTCGGCCCTAGCTATGGCTACACCTTC. Amino acids: CASSPLGPSYGYTF. V usage is TRBV7-9 and J usage is TRBJ1-2, with no clear D. Trimming stripped 5 bases from V and 4 bases from J, with 14 bases between. The V gene's germline CDR1 is SEHNR and CDR2 FQNEAQ (reference sequence). This CDR3 region has 14 residues.

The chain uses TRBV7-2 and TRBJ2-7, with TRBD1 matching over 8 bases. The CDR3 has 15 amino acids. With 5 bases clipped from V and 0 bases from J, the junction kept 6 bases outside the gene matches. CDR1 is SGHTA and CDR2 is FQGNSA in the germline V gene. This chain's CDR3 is CASSLAGQASYEQYF. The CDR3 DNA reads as TGTGCCAGCAGCCTCGCGGGACAGGCCTCCTACGAGCAGTACTTC.

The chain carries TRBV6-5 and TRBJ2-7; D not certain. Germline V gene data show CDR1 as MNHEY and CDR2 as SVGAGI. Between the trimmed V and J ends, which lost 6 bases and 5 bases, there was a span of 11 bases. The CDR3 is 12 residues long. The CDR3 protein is CASRPNTDEQYF. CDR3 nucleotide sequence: TGTGCCAGCAGGCCGAACACCGACGAGCAGTACTTC.

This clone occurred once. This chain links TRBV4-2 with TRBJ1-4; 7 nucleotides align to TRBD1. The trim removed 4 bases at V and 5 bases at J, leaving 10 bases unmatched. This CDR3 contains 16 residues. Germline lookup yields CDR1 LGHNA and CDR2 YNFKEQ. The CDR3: CASSPGRGQPNEKLFF. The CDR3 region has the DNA TGTGCCAGCAGCCCGGGCCGGGGACAGCCGAATGAAAAACTGTTTTTT.

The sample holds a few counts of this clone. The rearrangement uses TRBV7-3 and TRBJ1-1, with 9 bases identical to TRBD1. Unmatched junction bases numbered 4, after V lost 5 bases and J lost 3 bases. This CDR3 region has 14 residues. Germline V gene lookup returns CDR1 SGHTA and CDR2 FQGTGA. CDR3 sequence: CASSPGQGHTEAFF. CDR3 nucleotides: TGTGCCAGCAGCCCGGGACAGGGACACACTGAAGCTTTCTTT. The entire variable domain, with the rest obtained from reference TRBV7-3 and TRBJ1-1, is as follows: GAGVSQTPSNKVTEKGKYVELRCDPISGHTALYWYRQSLGQGPEFLIYFQGTGAADDSGLPNDRFFAVRPEGSVSTLKIQRTERGDSAVYLCASSPGQGHTEAFFGQGTRLTVV.

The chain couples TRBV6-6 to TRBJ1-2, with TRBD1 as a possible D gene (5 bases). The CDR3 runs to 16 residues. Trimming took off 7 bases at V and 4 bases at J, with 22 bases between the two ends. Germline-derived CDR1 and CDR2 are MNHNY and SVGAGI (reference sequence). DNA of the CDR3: TGTGCCAGCACCAGGGCCTCGGGGACGGATTTCTATGGCTACACCTTC. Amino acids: CASTRASGTDFYGYTF.